This T cell receptor beta chain was documented in a study of cytomegalovirus exposure and HLA in healthy donors. Study summary: Of some 410 genotyped donors, about 80% grouped in the Caucasian-associated ancestry cluster.

Whole-study findings and limits: Sequencing had likely introduced a cluster of highly shared sequence variants as an artifact. Sequencing depth roughly uniform across donors was assumed in presence/absence analyses. Within an earlier analysis, most TCR beta V segments proved productive either about 87% or about 30% of the time.

This CDR3 has 13 amino acids. The V gene end was trimmed by 3 bases and the J gene end by 10 bases; junction bases not matched to a gene: 7. The V gene's germline CDR1 is MGHRA and CDR2 YSYEKL. PCR amplification relied on 60 Vbeta primers (plus 13 Jbeta primers). Here immunoSEQ multiplex PCR was the method, and the copy in TCRdb shows in-frame clones only, minus some. The table lists 150,000 to 200,000 clones, around 81% of them singletons. This clone was observed once. The target antigen is unknown. This receptor was obtained from a woman between 18 and 29 years old in good health and CMV-seropositive. The sample consisted of PBMCs. This rearrangement joins TRBV4-1 to TRBJ1-1; the match to TRBD1 covers 8 bases. CDR3: CASSQDRVGRAFF. The CDR3 region has the DNA TGCGCCAGCAGCCAGGACAGGGTCGGGAGAGCTTTCTTT.